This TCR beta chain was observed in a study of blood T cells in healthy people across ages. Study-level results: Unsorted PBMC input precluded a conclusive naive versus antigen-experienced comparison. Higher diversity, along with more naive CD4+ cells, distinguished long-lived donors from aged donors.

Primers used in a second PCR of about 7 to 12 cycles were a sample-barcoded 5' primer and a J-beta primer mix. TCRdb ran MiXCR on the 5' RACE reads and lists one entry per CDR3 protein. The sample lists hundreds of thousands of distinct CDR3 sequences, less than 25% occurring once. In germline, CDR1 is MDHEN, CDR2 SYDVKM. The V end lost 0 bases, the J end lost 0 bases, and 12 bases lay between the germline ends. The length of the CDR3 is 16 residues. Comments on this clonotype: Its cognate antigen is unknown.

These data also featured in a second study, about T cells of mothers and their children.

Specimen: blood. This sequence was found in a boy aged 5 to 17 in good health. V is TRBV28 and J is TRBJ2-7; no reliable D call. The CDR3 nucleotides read TGTGCCAGCAGTTTATGGCCCAGGTTCAGCTCCTACGAGCAGTACTTC. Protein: CASSLWPRFSSYEQYF.